This T cell receptor (beta chain) was captured in a study of regulatory T cells in long-lasting Graves disease. Regarding time point: persistent/refractory GD, antithyroid drugs over 5 years with positive TRAb. Isolated PBMC RNA provided the starting material for the TCR library. This CDR3 contains 12 residues. CDR1 and CDR2 from the germline V gene are MNHEY and SMNVEV (reference sequence). V dropped 1 base and J dropped 11 bases, with 11 bases sitting between them. Relying on iRepertoire HTBI primers and Arm-PCR of CDR3 regions, the team built TCR beta libraries. TCRdb fed the multiplex PCR reads into MiXCR, producing one record per CDR3 protein. The sample shows over 250,000 distinct CDR3 sequences, 22% of them seen only once. A note on this clonotype: The missing conserved phenylalanine or tryptophan at the end of this CDR3 makes a read error likely.

The chain carries TRBV27 and TRBJ1-1; D is undetermined. Sequenced here: peripheral blood mononuclear cells (PBMCs), sampled when the disease was refractory, from a patient treated with antithyroid drugs. This sequence was found in a female donor with Graves disease. CDR3 region: CASSLLGSRAFL. As DNA, the CDR3 is TGTGCCAGCAGTTTATTGGGGTCGCGGGCTTTCCTT.